Listed here are 10 T cell receptor beta chains from one sample, sequenced in a study of T cell responses to AZD1222 COVID-19 vaccine. Clones were read by immunoSEQ multiplex PCR, and TCRdb kept only the in-frame ones, dropping some. The sample yields 90,000 to 150,000 clones, roughly nine tenths seen once. The sample was peripheral blood, taken on day 0 of AZD1222 vaccination. Receptors were obtained from an adult in good health.

The chain uses TRBV5-1 and TRBJ2-7; 12 nucleotides agree with TRBD1. After removal of 3 bases from V and 4 bases from J, the junction contained 5 bases not matched to a gene. Germline V lookup: CDR1 SGHRS, CDR2 YFSETQ. This CDR3 contains 15 residues. The CDR3 DNA follows: TGCGCCAGCAGCTCGCCGGGACAGGGGGCGTACGAGCAGTACTTC. As protein: CASSSPGQGAYEQYF. The whole variable domain, remainder taken from reference TRBV5-1 and TRBJ2-7, is KAGVTQTPRYLIKTRGQQVTLSCSPISGHRSVSWYQQTPGQGLQFLFEYFSETQRNKGNFPGRFSGRQFSNSRSEMNVSTLELGDSALYLCASSSPGQGAYEQYFGPGTRLTVT.

This chain links TRBV7-9 with TRBJ2-3; the D gene is possibly TRBD2 (6 bases). The CDR3 is 15 amino acids. The germline V gene encodes CDR1 SEHNR and CDR2 FQNEAQ (reference sequence). Trimming took 7 bases from V and 2 from J, leaving 16 bases between them. The CDR3 DNA follows: TGTGCCAGCACCCCGGACGGGGAGGTCACAGATACGCAGTATTTT. Translation gives CASTPDGEVTDTQYF.

The chain recombines TRBV10-1 with TRBJ2-7; D not resolved. With 0 bases removed from V and 6 bases from J, the gap between germline ends came to 9 bases. This CDR3 spans 13 amino acids. Germline lookup yields CDR1 WNHNN and CDR2 SYGVQD (reference sequence). Here the CDR3 reads CASSESPSREQYF. CDR3 DNA sequence: TGCGCCAGCAGTGAGTCGCCCTCCCGCGAGCAGTACTTC.

A single count supports this clone. This chain links TRBV29-1 with TRBJ1-1; tentative D call: TRBD1 (6 bases). The CDR3 runs 15 residues. Germline V gene data show CDR1 as SQVTM and CDR2 as ANQGSEA. The ends were cut back, 0 bases at V and 0 bases at J, with 11 bases in the middle. The CDR3 nucleotides read TGCAGCGTTGAAGAGAGGGGGGCCATGAACACTGAAGCTTTCTTT. This gives the protein CSVEERGAMNTEAFF.

This clone came up once. The chain joins TRBV7-3 to TRBJ2-2; the D gene is possibly TRBD2 (6 bases). The CDR3 length is 17 residues. V gave up 1 base and J gave up 3 bases, with 15 bases separating them. Germline V gene sequence: CDR1 SGHTA, CDR2 FQGTGA. The CDR3: CASSLNSAGPDTGELFF. The CDR3 nucleotides read TGTGCCAGCAGCTTAAATTCCGCGGGACCGGACACCGGGGAGCTGTTTTTT.

The DNA for the CDR3 is TGTGCCAGCAGCCTAGAGGGGGGCGTAGATACGCAGTATTTT. It encodes CASSLEGGVDTQYF. This rearrangement joins TRBV9 to TRBJ2-3, with D possibly called TRBD1 or TRBD2 (6 bases each). The ends were cut back, 4 bases at V and 5 bases at J, with 14 bases in the middle. From germline, CDR1 is SGDLS and CDR2 YYNGEE. This CDR3 region has 14 residues. Filled out from reference TRBV9 and TRBJ2-3, the complete variable domain reads DSGVTQTPKHLITATGQRVTLRCSPRSGDLSVYWYQQSLDQGLQFLIQYYNGEERAKGNILERFSAQQFPDLHSELNLSSLELGDSALYFCASSLEGGVDTQYFGPGTRLTVL.

The chain links TRBV10-3 to TRBJ1-2; 9 bases map to TRBD1. This CDR3 has 15 residues. Germline trimming cut 2 bases from V and 8 bases from J; bases unmatched to any gene: 9. Germline CDR1 ENHRY, CDR2 SYGVKD. The CDR3 DNA reads as TGTGCCATCAGTGAGGGGACAGGGTACACTATAGGCTACACCTTC. Amino acid sequence: CAISEGTGYTIGYTF.

J is TRBJ2-1 and V is TRBV14, with D maybe TRBD2 (5 bases). Trimming shortened V by 4 bases and J by 4 bases, and 11 bases separated the two germline ends. The CDR3 is made up of 14 amino acids. Germline V gene sequence: CDR1 SGHDN, CDR2 FVKESK. Here the CDR3 DNA reads TGTGCCAGCAGCCGAGAGCGGAGATACAATGAGCAGTTCTTC. This encodes CASSRERRYNEQFF. The whole variable domain, filled in from reference TRBV14 and TRBJ2-1, reads EAGVTQFPSHSVIEKGQTVTLRCDPISGHDNLYWYRRVMGKEIKFLLHFVKESKQDESGMPNNRFLAERTGGTYSTLKVQPAELEDSGVYFCASSRERRYNEQFFGPGTRLTVL.

CDR3 coding DNA: TGTGCCAGCAGACCTTCTATGGACAGGGTTGGAGATACGCAGTATTTT. Its protein product is CASRPSMDRVGDTQYF. V is TRBV7-2 and J is TRBJ2-3; 8 bases match TRBD1. From germline, CDR1 is SGHTA and CDR2 FQGNSA. With V trimmed by 6 bases and J by 5 bases, 13 bases remained unmatched. CDR3 length: 16 amino acids.

V gene TRBV24-1 combines with J gene TRBJ2-5, with D maybe TRBD1 (6 bases). Germline loops: CDR1 KGHDR, CDR2 SFDVKD. This CDR3 region has 15 residues. V was clipped by 0 bases and J by 5 bases, with 12 bases between them. CDR3 amino acids: CATSDLDRRGETQYF. CDR3 sequence (DNA): TGTGCCACCAGTGATTTGGACAGGCGCGGGGAGACCCAGTACTTC.